This TCR beta chain came from a study of monozygotic twins with inflammatory bowel disease. The CDR3 runs to 14 residues. Germline assignment: CDR1 MNHEY and CDR2 SMNVEV (reference sequence). From its re-call of the 5' RACE reads, TCRdb lists each CDR3 protein once, without DNA. Listed are fewer than 550,000 distinct CDR3 sequences; 2% to 3% falls within the top ten. Sequencing was performed on blood. The TCR sequence derives from a human donor with ulcerative colitis or Crohn's disease, or a healthy co-twin of an affected twin (not recorded which). This chain connects TRBV27 to TRBJ2-7; as DNA is missing, the TRBD2 call by TCRdb cannot be tested. CDR3 loop: CASSSRDLTYEQYF.